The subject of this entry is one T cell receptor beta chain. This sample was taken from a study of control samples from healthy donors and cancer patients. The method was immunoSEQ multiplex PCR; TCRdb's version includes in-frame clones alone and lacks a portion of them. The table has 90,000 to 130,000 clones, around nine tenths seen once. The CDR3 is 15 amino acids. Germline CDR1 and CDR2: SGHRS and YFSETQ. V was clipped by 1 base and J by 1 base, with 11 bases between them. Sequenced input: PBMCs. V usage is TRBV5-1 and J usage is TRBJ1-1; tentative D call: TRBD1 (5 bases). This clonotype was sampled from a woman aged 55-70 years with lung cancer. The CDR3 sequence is CASSLSLGENTEAFF. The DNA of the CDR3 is TGCGCCAGCAGCTTGAGTTTAGGGGAGAACACTGAAGCTTTCTTT.